A selection of T cell receptor beta chains follows, all from one sample in a study of cytomegalovirus exposure and HLA in healthy donors. The table came from immunoSEQ multiplex PCR; TCRdb's copy has only in-frame clones and leaves some out. The sample includes around 130,000 clones, 60% to 80% seen only once; the top ten take about 2.6%. Sequenced material: PBMCs. Receptor source: an older woman in good health and CMV-seropositive. CDR3s include the opening cysteine and the closing phenylalanine or tryptophan. Fields, in order: clone size, J gene, D gene, V gene, CDR3 protein, CDR3 DNA. A D gene is named only where the DNA matches it firmly. A row's size may be missing; if present it is once, few, many or a size class.

clone_size: .
j_call: TRBJ2-7
d_call: .
v_call: TRBV7-8
cdr3_aa: CASSSPELDVSYEQYF
cdr3_nt: TGTGCCAGCAGCTCCCCGGAGCTAGACGTTTCCTACGAGCAGTACTTC

clone_size: few
j_call: TRBJ2-2
d_call: TRBD1
v_call: TRBV7-9
cdr3_aa: CASSLKQGVDTGELFF
cdr3_nt: TGTGCCAGCAGCTTAAAACAGGGGGTGGACACCGGGGAGCTGTTTTTT

clone_size: .
j_call: TRBJ2-7
d_call: .
v_call: TRBV18
cdr3_aa: CASSPPGLSSYEQYF
cdr3_nt: TGTGCCAGCTCCCCCCCAGGGCTTAGCTCCTACGAGCAGTACTTC

clone_size: .
j_call: TRBJ2-1
d_call: TRBD1
v_call: TRBV9
cdr3_aa: CASSSRQGVQYEQFF
cdr3_nt: TGTGCCAGCAGCTCCCGACAGGGGGTTCAATATGAGCAGTTCTTC

clone_size: .
j_call: TRBJ1-2
d_call: .
v_call: TRBV9
cdr3_aa: CASSVQGLDGYTF
cdr3_nt: TGTGCCAGCAGCGTACAGGGCTTGGATGGCTACACCTTC

clone_size: .
j_call: TRBJ1-2
d_call: TRBD1
v_call: TRBV19
cdr3_aa: CASRGQGTSNYGYTF
cdr3_nt: TGTGCCAGCAGGGGACAGGGGACATCTAACTATGGCTACACCTTC

clone_size: .
j_call: TRBJ1-1
d_call: .
v_call: TRBV19
cdr3_aa: CASSPTENTEAFF
cdr3_nt: TGTGCCAGTAGTCCGACAGAAAACACTGAAGCTTTCTTT

clone_size: .
j_call: TRBJ1-1
d_call: .
v_call: TRBV7-6
cdr3_aa: CASSFRVNTEAFF
cdr3_nt: TGTGCCAGCAGCTTCCGAGTGAACACTGAAGCTTTCTTT

clone_size: .
j_call: TRBJ2-7
d_call: TRBD2
v_call: TRBV15
cdr3_aa: CATSSPAGASYEQYF
cdr3_nt: TGTGCCACCAGCAGCCCAGCGGGGGCGTCCTACGAGCAGTACTTC

clone_size: .
j_call: TRBJ2-1
d_call: .
v_call: TRBV13
cdr3_aa: CASSQQGGNEQFF
cdr3_nt: TGTGCCAGCAGCCAGCAGGGAGGCAATGAGCAGTTCTTC

clone_size: .
j_call: TRBJ2-7
d_call: TRBD2
v_call: TRBV7-3
cdr3_aa: CASSLNPLAGGRSEQYF
cdr3_nt: TGTGCCAGCAGCCTCAACCCTCTAGCGGGGGGTCGGAGCGAGCAGTACTTC

clone_size: .
j_call: TRBJ2-7
d_call: .
v_call: TRBV5-1
cdr3_aa: CASSYDLEQYF
cdr3_nt: TGCGCCAGCAGCTACGACTTGGAGCAGTACTTC

clone_size: .
j_call: TRBJ1-1
d_call: TRBD1
v_call: TRBV6-5
cdr3_aa: CASIPGTGLNTEAFF
cdr3_nt: TGTGCCAGCATCCCCGGGACAGGCTTGAACACTGAAGCTTTCTTT

clone_size: .
j_call: TRBJ1-6
d_call: TRBD1
v_call: TRBV9
cdr3_aa: CASSVSGGDNSPLHF
cdr3_nt: TGTGCCAGCAGCGTATCAGGGGGAGATAATTCACCCCTCCACTTT

clone_size: once
j_call: TRBJ2-7
d_call: TRBD1
v_call: TRBV5-1
cdr3_aa: CASSSNSGGSYEQYF
cdr3_nt: TGCGCCAGCAGCTCGAATTCAGGGGGCTCCTACGAGCAGTACTTC

clone_size: .
j_call: TRBJ1-2
d_call: .
v_call: TRBV5-6
cdr3_aa: CASSFPGRTTGGYTF
cdr3_nt: TGTGCCAGCAGCTTCCCTGGTCGAACCACCGGGGGCTACACCTTC

clone_size: .
j_call: TRBJ1-6
d_call: .
v_call: TRBV14
cdr3_aa: CASSPVGGDNSPLHF
cdr3_nt: TGTGCCAGCAGCCCGGTGGGGGGGGATAATTCACCCCTCCACTTT

clone_size: .
j_call: TRBJ2-5
d_call: .
v_call: TRBV5-1
cdr3_aa: CASSYGLEEAQYF
cdr3_nt: TGCGCCAGCAGCTACGGATTGGAAGAGGCCCAGTACTTC

clone_size: once
j_call: TRBJ2-7
d_call: TRBD1
v_call: TRBV15
cdr3_aa: CATSEGTGYEQYF
cdr3_nt: TGTGCCACCAGCGAAGGGACAGGGTACGAGCAGTACTTC

clone_size: .
j_call: TRBJ1-1
d_call: TRBD1
v_call: TRBV29-1
cdr3_aa: CSVAGTVNTEAFF
cdr3_nt: TGCAGCGTCGCCGGGACAGTTAACACTGAAGCTTTCTTT

clone_size: .
j_call: TRBJ1-5
d_call: .
v_call: TRBV18
cdr3_aa: CASSPSSNQPQHF
cdr3_nt: TGTGCCAGCTCACCATCGAGCAATCAGCCCCAGCATTTT

clone_size: .
j_call: TRBJ2-1
d_call: TRBD1
v_call: TRBV25-1
cdr3_aa: CASSLLGTGGPGGQFF
cdr3_nt: TGTGCCAGCAGCCTTCTAGGGACAGGGGGCCCAGGCGGGCAGTTCTTC

clone_size: few
j_call: TRBJ1-2
d_call: .
v_call: TRBV18
cdr3_aa: CASSSPRGGATF
cdr3_nt: TGTGCCAGCTCATCGCCCCGGGGAGGGGCCACCTTC

clone_size: .
j_call: TRBJ2-7
d_call: TRBD1
v_call: TRBV19
cdr3_aa: CASMGTGGSHEQYF
cdr3_nt: TGTGCCAGTATGGGGACAGGGGGATCCCACGAGCAGTACTTC

clone_size: few
j_call: TRBJ2-7
d_call: TRBD1
v_call: TRBV6-5
cdr3_aa: CASSSSDRGRHEQYF
cdr3_nt: TGTGCCAGCAGTTCCTCGGACAGGGGGCGCCACGAGCAGTACTTC

clone_size: .
j_call: TRBJ1-2
d_call: .
v_call: TRBV5-1
cdr3_aa: CASSPGYEPSGYTF
cdr3_nt: TGCGCCAGCAGCCCGGGATACGAGCCGAGTGGCTACACCTTC

clone_size: .
j_call: TRBJ2-1
d_call: TRBD1
v_call: TRBV6-1
cdr3_aa: CASSGSRGRNYNEQFF
cdr3_nt: TGTGCCAGCAGTGGATCCAGGGGGAGAAACTACAATGAGCAGTTCTTC

clone_size: .
j_call: TRBJ1-1
d_call: TRBD1
v_call: TRBV6-1
cdr3_aa: CASSVDRGWGTEAFF
cdr3_nt: TGTGCCAGCAGTGTCGACAGGGGGTGGGGCACTGAAGCTTTCTTT

clone_size: .
j_call: TRBJ1-5
d_call: TRBD1
v_call: TRBV2
cdr3_aa: CASSDGTGAGPQHF
cdr3_nt: TGTGCCAGCAGTGATGGGACAGGGGCAGGGCCCCAGCATTTT